These T cell receptor beta chains were read from a single sample in a study of Graves' ophthalmopathy and Graves' hyperthyroidism. Via MiXCR, TCRdb re-called the multiplex PCR reads, giving one row per CDR3 protein. The profile shows around 170,000 distinct CDR3 sequences, roughly 37% of them singletons. Specimen: peripheral blood. These receptors were taken from a woman in her thirties or forties with Graves' ophthalmopathy. Both conserved end residues are part of each CDR3. D genes are given only for firm matches. Size tells how often a clone was seen (once, few, many) or the class of an expanded clone, and some rows leave it out.

j_gene	v_gene	abundance	d_gene	CDR3aa	CDR3nt
TRBJ2-7	TRBV10-3	-	-	CAISEGGAYDEQYF	TGTGCCATCAGTGAAGGGGGGGCGTACGACGAGCAGTACTTC
TRBJ2-2	TRBV12-3/TRBV12-4	many	-	CASSLSGGELFF	TGTGCCAGCAGTCTATCTGGCGGGGAGCTGTTTTTT
TRBJ1-1	TRBV11-3	many	TRBD1	CASSLGTGPANTEAFF	TGTGCCAGCAGCTTAGGGACAGGCCCCGCGAACACTGAAGCTTTCTTT
TRBJ2-5	TRBV6-2/TRBV6-3	few	TRBD1	CASSSTGQIQETQYF	TGTGCCAGCAGCTCGACGGGACAGATACAAGAGACCCAGTACTTC
TRBJ1-1	TRBV6-1	-	-	CASKRSDGSMEAFF	TGTGCCAGCAAGAGGTCCGACGGAAGTATGGAAGCTTTCTTT
TRBJ2-5	TRBV6-4	-	TRBD2	CASSQMPLGGGRETQYF	TGTGCCAGCAGCCAAATGCCCCTTGGCGGGGGGCGGGAGACCCAGTACTTC
TRBJ2-2	TRBV12-5	once	-	CASGFFPMRLLEGVEPGELFF	TGTGCTAGTGGTTTCTTCCCGATGCGCCTCTTGGAGGGAGTGGAACCCGGGGAGCTGTTTTTT
TRBJ1-2	TRBV12-3/TRBV12-4	-	TRBD1	CASSPQTGAISGYTF	TGTGCCAGCAGTCCCCAGACAGGGGCTATATCGGGCTACACCTTC
TRBJ1-6	TRBV11-2	-	-	CASSLLRETLHF	TGTGCCAGCAGCTTACTGAGAGAGACCCTCCACTTT
TRBJ1-1	TRBV5-1	many	TRBD1	CASGDRDEGKAFF	TGCGCCAGCGGGGACAGGGACGAGGGAAAAGCTTTCTTT
TRBJ1-2	TRBV27	many	-	CASSSLQLRDGYTF	TGTGCCAGCAGTTCCCTCCAGCTTCGGGATGGCTACACCTTC
TRBJ1-2	TRBV28	many	-	CASSLSAGPLGYTF	TGTGCCAGCAGTTTATCGGCAGGCCCGCTAGGCTACACCTTC
TRBJ1-1	TRBV7-3	many	TRBD1	CASSSDRATEAFF	TGTGCCAGCAGCTCGGACAGGGCAACTGAAGCTTTCTTT
TRBJ1-1	TRBV5-1	many	TRBD1	CASSMGQMNTEAFF	TGCGCCAGCAGCATGGGACAGATGAACACTGAAGCTTTCTTT
TRBJ1-1	TRBV28	many	TRBD1	CASSLPSARDRGLMNTEAFF	TGTGCCAGCAGTTTGCCAAGCGCGAGGGACAGGGGATTGATGAACACTGAAGCTTTCTTT
TRBJ1-2	TRBV6-5	-	-	CASSYSPGQLLFTF	TGTGCCAGCAGTTACTCCCCGGGACAACTTCTTTTCACCTTC
TRBJ1-1	TRBV12-3/TRBV12-4	-	TRBD1	CASGDRGRGEAFF	TGTGCCAGCGGGGACAGGGGGCGCGGTGAAGCTTTCTTT
TRBJ1-1	TRBV12-3/TRBV12-4	-	-	CASSTPRMGGTEAFF	TGTGCCAGTAGTACCCCCCGAATGGGGGGCACTGAAGCTTTCTTT
TRBJ2-2	TRBV12-3/TRBV12-4	once	-	CASTRDTNTGELFF	TGTGCCAGCACTCGGGACACAAACACCGGGGAGCTGTTTTTT
TRBJ2-7	TRBV7-8	many	-	CASSTRTDAPYEQYF	TGTGCCAGCAGCACAAGGACAGATGCCCCCTACGAGCAGTACTTC
TRBJ2-7	TRBV12-3/TRBV12-4	many	-	CASRRPASEQYF	TGTGCCAGCAGGAGGCCGGCTAGCGAGCAGTACTTC
TRBJ1-1	TRBV12-3/TRBV12-4	once	TRBD1	CASTHGTVNTEAFF	TGTGCCAGCACCCACGGGACAGTTAACACTGAAGCTTTCTTT
TRBJ1-5	TRBV28	many	-	CASSLLRGFSNQPQHF	TGTGCCAGCAGTTTACTCAGGGGATTCAGCAATCAGCCCCAGCATTTT
TRBJ1-1	TRBV19	many	TRBD1	CASSRRTGRNTEAFF	TGTGCCAGTAGTCGGAGGACAGGGAGGAACACTGAAGCTTTCTTT
TRBJ2-7	TRBV5-1	many	TRBD2	CASSLATSGSALNEQYF	TGCGCCAGCAGCTTGGCGACTAGCGGGAGCGCCCTGAACGAGCAGTACTTC
TRBJ2-7	TRBV27	-	TRBD2	CASRLGLAGALYEQYF	TGTGCCAGCAGACTGGGACTAGCGGGAGCGTTGTACGAGCAGTACTTC
TRBJ2-7	TRBV20-1	many	-	CSATPGTLPYEQYF	TGCAGTGCGACGCCCGGGACTCTTCCCTACGAGCAGTACTTC
TRBJ1-2	TRBV9	many	-	CASSVAQGWYGYTF	TGTGCCAGCAGCGTTGCCCAGGGTTGGTATGGCTACACCTTC
TRBJ2-5	TRBV12-3/TRBV12-4	few	TRBD1	CASRRQGAETQYF	TGTGCCAGCCGAAGACAGGGGGCGGAGACCCAGTACTTC
TRBJ1-5	TRBV6-5	many	-	CASSYSDTGNQPQHF	TGTGCCAGCAGTTACTCGGACACAGGGAATCAGCCCCAGCATTTT
TRBJ1-1	TRBV12-3/TRBV12-4	many	-	CASSLFQGNTEAFF	TGTGCCAGCAGTTTGTTCCAGGGGAACACTGAAGCTTTCTTT